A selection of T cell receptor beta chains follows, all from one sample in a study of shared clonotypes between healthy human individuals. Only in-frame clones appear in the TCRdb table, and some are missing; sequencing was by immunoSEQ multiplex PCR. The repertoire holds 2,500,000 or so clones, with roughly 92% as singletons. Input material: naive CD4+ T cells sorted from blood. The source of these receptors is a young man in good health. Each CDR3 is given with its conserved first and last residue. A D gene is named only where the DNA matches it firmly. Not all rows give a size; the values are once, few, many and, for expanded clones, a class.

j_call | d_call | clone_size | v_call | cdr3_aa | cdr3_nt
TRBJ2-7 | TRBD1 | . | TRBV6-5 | CASSRGQGGGEQYF | TGTGCCAGCAGTCGCGGACAGGGGGGAGGGGAGCAGTACTTC
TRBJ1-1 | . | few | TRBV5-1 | CASSLESGRTEAFF | TGCGCCAGCAGCTTGGAGTCCGGGAGGACTGAAGCTTTCTTT
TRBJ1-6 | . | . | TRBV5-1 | CASSLAGAYNSPLHF | TGCGCCAGCAGCTTGGCCGGGGCTTATAATTCACCCCTCCACTTT
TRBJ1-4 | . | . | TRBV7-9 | CASSLAAGPLNEKLFF | TGTGCCAGCAGCTTAGCGGCAGGCCCCCTGAATGAAAAACTGTTTTTT
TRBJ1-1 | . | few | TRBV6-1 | CASHRAIDRVTEAFF | TGTGCCAGCCACCGGGCAATAGATCGTGTCACTGAAGCTTTCTTT
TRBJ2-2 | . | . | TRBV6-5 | CASSSIQGTGELFF | TGTGCCAGCAGTTCCATTCAAGGCACCGGGGAGCTGTTTTTT
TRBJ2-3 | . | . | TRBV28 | CASSTLEDTQYF | TGTGCCAGCAGTACCCTTGAAGATACGCAGTATTTT
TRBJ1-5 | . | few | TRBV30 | CAWKKKAQHF | TGTGCCTGGAAAAAGAAGGCCCAGCATTTT
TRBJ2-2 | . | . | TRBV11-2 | CASSLLLGHSTRTGELFF | TGTGCCAGCAGCTTATTACTCGGACACTCTACGAGGACCGGGGAGCTGTTTTTT
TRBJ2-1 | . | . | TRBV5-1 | CASSLVGGRPNEQFF | TGCGCCAGCAGCTTGGTCGGGGGCCGCCCCAATGAGCAGTTCTTC
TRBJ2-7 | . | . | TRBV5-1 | CASSLEGGSGPYEQYF | TGCGCCAGCAGCTTGGAGGGCGGTTCAGGCCCCTACGAGCAGTACTTC
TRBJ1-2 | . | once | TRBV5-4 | CASSLGPGYTF | TGTGCCAGCAGCTTGGGACCCGGCTACACCTTC
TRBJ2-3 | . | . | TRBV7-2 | CASGTISGTDTQYF | TGTGCCAGCGGCACCATTAGCGGTACAGATACGCAGTATTTT
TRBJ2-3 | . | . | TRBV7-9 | CASSLGGADTQYF | TGTGCCAGCAGCTTAGGTGGGGCAGATACGCAGTATTTT
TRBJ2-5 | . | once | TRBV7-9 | CASSSEPRGVKRGQETQYF | TGTGCCAGCAGCTCCGAGCCGAGGGGAGTGAAGAGGGGGCAAGAGACCCAGTACTTC
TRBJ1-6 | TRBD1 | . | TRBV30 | CACPKGQGPYNSPLHF | TGTGCCTGTCCTAAGGGACAGGGGCCCTATAATTCACCCCTCCACTTT
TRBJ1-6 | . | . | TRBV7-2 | CASSLGQNHSPLHF | TGTGCCAGCAGCTTAGGGCAGAATCATTCACCCCTCCACTTT
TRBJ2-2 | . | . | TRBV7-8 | CASSWTQVGATGELFF | TGTGCCAGCAGCTGGACACAGGTGGGAGCCACCGGGGAGCTGTTTTTT
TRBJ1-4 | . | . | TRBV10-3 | CAISEEGAREKLFF | TGTGCCATCAGTGAGGAAGGGGCTAGGGAAAAACTGTTTTTT
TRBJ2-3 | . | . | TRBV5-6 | CASSLGPGWADTQYF | TGTGCCAGCAGCTTGGGACCAGGGTGGGCAGATACGCAGTATTTT
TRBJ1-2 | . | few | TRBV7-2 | CASSLGVLNYGYTF | TGTGCCAGCAGCTTAGGGGTCCTCAACTATGGCTACACCTTC
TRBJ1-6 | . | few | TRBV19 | CASSAANSGIPLHF | TGTGCCAGTAGTGCGGCCAACTCAGGGATCCCCCTCCACTTT
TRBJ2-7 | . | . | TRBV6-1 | CASEKTGNLYEQYF | TGTGCCAGCGAAAAAACAGGAAATCTCTACGAGCAGTACTTC
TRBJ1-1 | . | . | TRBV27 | CASRLTGLNTEAFF | TGTGCCAGCAGGTTGACAGGATTGAACACTGAAGCTTTCTTT
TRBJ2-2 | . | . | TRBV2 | CASRTLGDTGELFF | TGTGCCAGCCGTACCTTGGGGGACACCGGGGAGCTGTTTTTT
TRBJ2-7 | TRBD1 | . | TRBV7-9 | CASSRDRGLQYF | TGTGCCAGCAGCCGGGACAGGGGGCTTCAGTACTTC
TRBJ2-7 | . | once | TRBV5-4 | CASSSPRLPFRMHF | TGTGCCAGCAGCTCCCCGAGACTACCCTTTCGCATGCACTTC
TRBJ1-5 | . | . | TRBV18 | CASSPGVNQPQHF | TGTGCCAGCTCACCAGGCGTGAATCAGCCCCAGCATTTT
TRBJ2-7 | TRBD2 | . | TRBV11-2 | CASSVREARGEQYF | TGTGCCAGCAGCGTCCGGGAGGCCCGAGGCGAGCAGTACTTC
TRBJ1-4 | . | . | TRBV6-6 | CASSYPPGGQREKLFF | TGTGCCAGCAGTTACCCCCCCGGGGGGCAACGTGAAAAACTGTTTTTT
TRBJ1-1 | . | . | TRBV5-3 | CARTWGTEAFF | TGTGCCAGGACGTGGGGCACTGAAGCTTTCTTT
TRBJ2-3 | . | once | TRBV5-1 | CASSLLRQSTDTQYF | TGCGCCAGCAGCCTACTTCGCCAAAGCACAGATACGCAGTATTTT
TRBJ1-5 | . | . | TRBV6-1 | CASSESATLGQPQHF | TGTGCCAGCAGTGAAAGCGCCACCCTTGGGCAGCCCCAGCATTTT
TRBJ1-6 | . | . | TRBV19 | CASTPAPGRPNSPLHF | TGTGCCAGTACCCCAGCTCCGGGACGGCCAAATTCACCCCTCCACTTT
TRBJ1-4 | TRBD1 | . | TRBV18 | CASSRTGVVTNEKLFF | TGTGCCAGCTCACGCACAGGGGTGGTTACTAATGAAAAACTGTTTTTT
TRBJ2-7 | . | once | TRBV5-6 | CASSLVAGPSYEQYF | TGTGCCAGCAGCTTGGTGGCAGGGCCTTCCTACGAGCAGTACTTC
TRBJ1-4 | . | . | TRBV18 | CASSPMAGLNEKLFF | TGTGCCAGCTCACCCATGGCAGGGCTGAATGAAAAACTGTTTTTT
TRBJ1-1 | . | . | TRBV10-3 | CAIRDTLNTEAFF | TGTGCCATCAGGGACACCTTGAACACTGAAGCTTTCTTT
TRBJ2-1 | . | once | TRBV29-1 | CSVSEGGEQFF | TGCAGCGTGTCCGAGGGGGGTGAGCAGTTCTTC
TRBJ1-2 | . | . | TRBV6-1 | CASSEASGLANYGYTF | TGTGCCAGCAGTGAAGCCTCAGGACTGGCAAACTATGGCTACACCTTC
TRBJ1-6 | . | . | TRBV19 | CASSIGVSYNSPLHF | TGTGCCAGTAGTATCGGGGTATCCTATAATTCACCCCTCCACTTT
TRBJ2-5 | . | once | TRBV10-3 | CATTLGPQETQYF | TGTGCCACGACTCTAGGCCCGCAAGAGACCCAGTACTTC
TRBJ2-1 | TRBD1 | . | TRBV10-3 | CAISEFGQGALNEQFF | TGTGCCATCAGTGAATTTGGACAGGGGGCGCTGAATGAGCAGTTCTTC
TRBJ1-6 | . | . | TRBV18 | CASTSYNSPLHF | TGTGCCAGCACCTCCTATAATTCACCCCTCCACTTT
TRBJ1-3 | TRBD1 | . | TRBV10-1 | CASSESSGQRSGNTIYF | TGCGCCAGCAGTGAGTCCTCGGGACAGCGCTCTGGAAACACCATATATTTT
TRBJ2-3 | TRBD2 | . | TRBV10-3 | CAISGAGNTDTQYF | TGTGCCATCAGTGGAGCGGGGAACACAGATACGCAGTATTTT
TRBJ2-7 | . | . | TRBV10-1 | CASSEGGAPYEQYF | TGCGCCAGCAGTGAGGGGGGGGCACCCTACGAGCAGTACTTC
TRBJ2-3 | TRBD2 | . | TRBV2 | CASSHIPNRGGAVDTQYF | TGTGCCAGCAGCCATATCCCTAATCGCGGGGGGGCCGTGGATACGCAGTATTTT
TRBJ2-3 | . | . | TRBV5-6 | CASSEGGRTDTQYF | TGTGCCAGCAGCGAAGGGGGGAGAACAGATACGCAGTATTTT
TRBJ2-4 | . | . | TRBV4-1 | CASSQDYGEVLAKNIQYF | TGCGCCAGCAGCCAAGATTACGGGGAAGTCCTAGCCAAAAACATTCAGTACTTC
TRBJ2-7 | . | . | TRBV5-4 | CASSPAGALGYEQYF | TGTGCCAGCAGCCCGGCCGGGGCCCTGGGCTACGAGCAGTACTTC
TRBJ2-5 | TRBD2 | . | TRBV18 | CASSRGGETQYF | TGTGCCAGCTCACGGGGGGGGGAGACCCAGTACTTC
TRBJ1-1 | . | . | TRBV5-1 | CASSLGQITEAFF | TGCGCCAGCAGCTTGGGGCAGATCACTGAAGCTTTCTTT